These 7 T cell receptor beta chains came from one sample sequenced in a study of cytomegalovirus exposure and HLA in healthy donors. Use of 60 Vbeta and 13 Jbeta primers characterized the PCR. Generated by immunoSEQ multiplex PCR, the TCRdb table keeps only in-frame clones and is missing some. The table lists 210,000 or so clones, 60% to 80% of them singletons. Material: PBMCs. The receptors were gathered from a man between 18 and 35 years old in good health and CMV-seronegative.

The chain employs TRBV19 and TRBJ2-7; no clear D gene. The CDR3 is made up of 16 amino acids. Germline V gene lookup returns CDR1 LNHDA and CDR2 SQIVND (reference sequence). V dropped 3 bases and J dropped 2 bases, with 17 bases sitting between them. The CDR3: CASSMGPRPEPYEQYF. The DNA for the CDR3 is TGTGCCAGTAGTATGGGCCCTCGCCCCGAGCCCTACGAGCAGTACTTC.

This clone was recorded a few times. The chain uses TRBV7-6 and TRBJ1-5, with unresolved D. Germline V gene sequence: CDR1 SGHVS, CDR2 FNYEAQ. V was clipped by 1 base and J by 4 bases, with 8 bases between them. This CDR3 contains 14 residues. This CDR3 is CASSLGQANQPQHF. The CDR3 region has the DNA TGTGCCAGCAGCTTAGGGCAGGCTAATCAGCCCCAGCATTTT.

The rearrangement links TRBV4-2 to TRBJ2-3; TRBD2 aligns across 16 bases. Trimming cost V 4 bases and J 2 bases; bases outside gene matches: 6. The length of the CDR3 is 18 residues. CDR1 is LGHNA and CDR2 is YNFKEQ in the germline V gene. DNA for the CDR3: TGTGCCAGCAGCCCTGAGGGACTAGCGGGGGGGAACACAGATACGCAGTATTTT. Its protein is CASSPEGLAGGNTDTQYF.

Points on this clone: The sample has other DNA sequences that encode this CDR3 too. DNA for the CDR3: TGTGCCAGCAGTGACTCTAGCGGGGGGGCAGATACGCAGTATTTT. Translating it yields CASSDSSGGADTQYF. The V gene is TRBV6-4, the J gene TRBJ2-3, with TRBD2 matching 11 bases. CDR3 length: 15 residues. J gave up 4 bases and V 0 bases, and 0 bases lay outside the gene matches. Germline values: CDR1 MRHNA, CDR2 SNTAGT.

This rearrangement joins TRBV5-8 to TRBJ2-1; TRBD2 matches at 12 bases. CDR1 and CDR2 from the germline V gene are SGHTS and YDEGEE. This CDR3 region has 16 residues. V shed 4 bases and J 3 bases; nucleotides not matched to a gene: 5. The CDR3 DNA follows: TGTGCCAGCAGCGAGCTAGCGGGAGGGTTCTACAATGAGCAGTTCTTC. As protein: CASSELAGGFYNEQFF.

This clone was seen a few times. This chain uses TRBV29-1 with TRBJ1-2; unclear D gene. Trimming removed 5 bases at V and 6 bases at J, with 10 bases between. Germline CDR1 and CDR2: SQVTM and ANQGSEA. CDR3 length: 11 amino acids. In DNA form, the CDR3 reads TGCAGCGTTCGAGGGCCCGATGGCTACACCTTC. It specifies CSVRGPDGYTF. Full variable domain (rest looked up from reference TRBV29-1 and TRBJ1-2): SAVISQKPSRDICQRGTSLTIQCQVDSQVTMMFWYRQQPGQSLTLIATANQGSEATYESGFVIDKFPISRPNLTFSTLTVSNMSPEDSSIYLCSVRGPDGYTFGSGTRLTVV.

This clone has more than one count but fewer than ten. This sequence joins TRBV5-6 and TRBJ2-3; 8 bases line up with TRBD2. The CDR3 consists of 14 residues. The trim removed 4 bases at V and 1 base at J, leaving 2 bases unmatched. Germline V gives CDR1 SGHDT, CDR2 YYEEEE. The CDR3 spells CASSTLAGTDTQYF. DNA for the CDR3: TGTGCCAGCAGCACACTAGCGGGCACAGATACGCAGTATTTT.